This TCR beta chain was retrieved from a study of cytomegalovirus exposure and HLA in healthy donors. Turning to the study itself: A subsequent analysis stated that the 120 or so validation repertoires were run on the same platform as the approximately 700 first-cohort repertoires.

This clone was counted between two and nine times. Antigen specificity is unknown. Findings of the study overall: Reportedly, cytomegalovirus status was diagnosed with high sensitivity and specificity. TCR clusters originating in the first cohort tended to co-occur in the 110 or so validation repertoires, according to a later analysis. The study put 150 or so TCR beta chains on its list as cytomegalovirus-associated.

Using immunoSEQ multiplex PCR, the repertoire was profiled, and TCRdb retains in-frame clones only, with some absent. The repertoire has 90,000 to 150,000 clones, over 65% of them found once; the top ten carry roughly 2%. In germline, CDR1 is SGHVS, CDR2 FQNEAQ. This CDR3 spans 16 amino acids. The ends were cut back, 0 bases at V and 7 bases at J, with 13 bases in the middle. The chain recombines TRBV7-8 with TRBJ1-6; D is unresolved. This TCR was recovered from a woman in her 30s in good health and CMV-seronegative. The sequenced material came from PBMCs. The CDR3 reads CASSLARSGINSPLHF. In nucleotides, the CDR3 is TGTGCCAGCAGCTTAGCGAGGTCCGGGATCAATTCACCCCTCCACTTT.